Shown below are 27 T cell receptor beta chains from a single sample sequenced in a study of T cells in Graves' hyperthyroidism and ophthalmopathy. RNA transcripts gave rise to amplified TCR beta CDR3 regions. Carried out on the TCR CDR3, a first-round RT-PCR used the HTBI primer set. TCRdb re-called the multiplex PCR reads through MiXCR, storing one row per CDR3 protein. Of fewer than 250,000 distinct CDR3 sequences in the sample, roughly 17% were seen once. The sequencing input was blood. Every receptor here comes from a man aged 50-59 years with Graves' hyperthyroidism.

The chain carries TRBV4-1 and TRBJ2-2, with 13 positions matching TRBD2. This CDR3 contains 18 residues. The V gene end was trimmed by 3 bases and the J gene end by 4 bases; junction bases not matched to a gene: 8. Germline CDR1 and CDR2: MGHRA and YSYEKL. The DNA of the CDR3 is TGCGCCAGCAGCCAGGTTACTAGCGGGAGGGGGAGCACCGGGGAGCTGTTTTTT. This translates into CASSQVTSGRGSTGELFF.

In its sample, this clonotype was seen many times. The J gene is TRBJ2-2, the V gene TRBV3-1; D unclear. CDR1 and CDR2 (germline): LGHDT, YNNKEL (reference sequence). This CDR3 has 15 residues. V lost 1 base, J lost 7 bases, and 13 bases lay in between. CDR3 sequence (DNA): TGTGCCAGCAGCCAAGGGCAGGTTTACGGCGGGGAGCTGTTTTTT. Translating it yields CASSQGQVYGGELFF. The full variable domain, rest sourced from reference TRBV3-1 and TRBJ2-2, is DTAVSQTPKYLVTQMGNDKSIKCEQNLGHDTMYWYKQDSKKFLKIMFSYNNKELIINETVPNRFSPKSPDKAHLNLHINSLELGDSAVYFCASSQGQVYGGELFFGEGSRLTVL.

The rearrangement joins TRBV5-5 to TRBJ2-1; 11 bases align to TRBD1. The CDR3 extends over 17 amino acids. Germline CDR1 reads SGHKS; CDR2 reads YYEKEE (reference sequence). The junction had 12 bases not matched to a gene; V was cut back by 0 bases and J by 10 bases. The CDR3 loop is CASSLGIGTGGPREQFF. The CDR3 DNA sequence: TGTGCCAGCAGCTTGGGGATAGGGACAGGGGGTCCACGAGAGCAGTTCTTC.

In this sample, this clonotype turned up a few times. In DNA, the CDR3 is TGCGCCAGCAGCCAAGTAGCCCAATATGCAACTAATGAAAAACTGTTTTTT. Its translation: CASSQVAQYATNEKLFF. The V and J genes are TRBV4-1 and TRBJ1-4, with no clear D. The germline V gene has CDR1 MGHRA and CDR2 YSYEKL. Trimming removed 1 base at V and 0 bases at J, with 12 bases between. This CDR3 contains 17 residues.

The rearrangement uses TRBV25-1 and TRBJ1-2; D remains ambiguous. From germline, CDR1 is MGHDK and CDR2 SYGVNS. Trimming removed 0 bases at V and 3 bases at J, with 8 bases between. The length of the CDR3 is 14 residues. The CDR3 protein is CASSEYGADYGYTF. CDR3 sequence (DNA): TGTGCCAGCAGTGAATACGGCGCAGACTATGGCTACACCTTC.

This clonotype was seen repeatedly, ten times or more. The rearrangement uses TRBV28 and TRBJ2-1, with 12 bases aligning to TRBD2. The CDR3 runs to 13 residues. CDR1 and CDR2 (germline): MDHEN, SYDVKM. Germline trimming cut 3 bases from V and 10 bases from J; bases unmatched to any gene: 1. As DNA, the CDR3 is TGTGCCAGCAGTTTTCTAGCGGGGGGGGAGCAGTTCTTC. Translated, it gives CASSFLAGGEQFF.

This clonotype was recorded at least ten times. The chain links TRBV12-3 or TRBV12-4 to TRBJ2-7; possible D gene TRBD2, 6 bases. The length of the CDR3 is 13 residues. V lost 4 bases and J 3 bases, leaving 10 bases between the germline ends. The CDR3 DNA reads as TGTGCCAGCAGTTCCGGGGGACTCTACGAGCAGTACTTC. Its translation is CASSSGGLYEQYF.

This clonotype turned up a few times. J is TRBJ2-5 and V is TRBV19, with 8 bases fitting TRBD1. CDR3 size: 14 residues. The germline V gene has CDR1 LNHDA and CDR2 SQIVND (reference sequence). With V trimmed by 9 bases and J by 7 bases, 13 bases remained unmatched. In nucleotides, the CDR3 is TGTGCCAGCGGGACAGGCCTTTTTGCAGGGACCCAGTACTTC. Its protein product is CASGTGLFAGTQYF. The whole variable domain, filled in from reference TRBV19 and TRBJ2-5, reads DGGITQSPKYLFRKEGQNVTLSCEQNLNHDAMYWYRQDPGQGLRLIYYSQIVNDFQKGDIAEGYSVSREKKESFPLTVTSAQKNPTAFYLCASGTGLFAGTQYFGPGTRLLVL.

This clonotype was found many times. This chain's CDR3 is CASSLSPGADTQYF. The CDR3 DNA sequence: TGTGCCAGCAGCCTTTCCCCGGGGGCGGATACGCAGTATTTT. V usage is TRBV11-2 and J usage is TRBJ2-3; D may correspond to TRBD1 or TRBD2 (6 bases each). Trimming took off 5 bases at V and 6 bases at J, with 15 bases between the two ends. The CDR3 has 14 residues. CDR1 and CDR2 (germline): SGHAT, FQNNGV. Variable domain in full (rest from reference TRBV11-2 and TRBJ2-3): EAGVAQSPRYKIIEKRQSVAFWCNPISGHATLYWYQQILGQGPKLLIQFQNNGVVDDSQLPKDRFSAERLKGVDSTLKIQPAKLEDSAVYLCASSLSPGADTQYFGPGTRLTVL.

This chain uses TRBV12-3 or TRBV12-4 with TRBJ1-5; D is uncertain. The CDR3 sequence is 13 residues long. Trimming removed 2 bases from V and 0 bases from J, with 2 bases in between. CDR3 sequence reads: CASSLFSNQPQHF. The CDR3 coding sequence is TGTGCCAGCAGTTTATTTAGCAATCAGCCCCAGCATTTT.

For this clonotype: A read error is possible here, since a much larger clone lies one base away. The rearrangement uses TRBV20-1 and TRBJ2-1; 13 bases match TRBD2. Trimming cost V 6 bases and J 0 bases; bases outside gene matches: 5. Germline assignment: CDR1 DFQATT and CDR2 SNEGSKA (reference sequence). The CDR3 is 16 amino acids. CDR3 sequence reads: CSAEGLAGFSYNEQFF. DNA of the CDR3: TGCAGTGCAGAGGGACTAGCGGGATTCTCCTACAATGAGCAGTTCTTC.

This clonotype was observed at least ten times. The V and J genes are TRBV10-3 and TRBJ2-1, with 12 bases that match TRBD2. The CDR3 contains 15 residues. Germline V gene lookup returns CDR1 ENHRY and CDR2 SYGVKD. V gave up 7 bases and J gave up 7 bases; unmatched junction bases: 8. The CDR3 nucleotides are TGTGCCATCACCCCAACTAGCGGGAGGATAAATGAGCAGTTCTTC. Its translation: CAITPTSGRINEQFF.

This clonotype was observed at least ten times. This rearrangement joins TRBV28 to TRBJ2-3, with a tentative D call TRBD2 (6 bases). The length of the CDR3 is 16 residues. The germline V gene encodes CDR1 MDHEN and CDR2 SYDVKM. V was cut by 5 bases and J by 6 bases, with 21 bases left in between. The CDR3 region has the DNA TGTGCCAGCAGTCCCGATAGGGACTTGGACGGGGATACGCAGTATTTT. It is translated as CASSPDRDLDGDTQYF.

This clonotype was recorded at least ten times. CDR3 in amino acids: CASSDPGRVDEQYF. The CDR3 nucleotides read TGTGCCAGCAGTGACCCGGGACGGGTCGACGAGCAGTACTTC. The chain uses TRBV6-1 and TRBJ2-7; D might be TRBD1 or TRBD2, each matching 5 bases. Germline V lookup: CDR1 MNHNS, CDR2 SASEGT. The CDR3 contains 14 residues. V gave up 3 bases and J gave up 5 bases, with 14 bases separating them.

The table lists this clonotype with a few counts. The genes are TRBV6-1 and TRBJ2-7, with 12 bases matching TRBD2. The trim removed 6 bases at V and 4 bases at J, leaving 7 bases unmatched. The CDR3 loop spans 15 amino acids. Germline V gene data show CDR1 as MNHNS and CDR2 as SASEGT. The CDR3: CASRRMTSGSYEQYF. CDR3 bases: TGTGCCAGCAGGAGGATGACTAGCGGGAGTTACGAGCAGTACTTC.

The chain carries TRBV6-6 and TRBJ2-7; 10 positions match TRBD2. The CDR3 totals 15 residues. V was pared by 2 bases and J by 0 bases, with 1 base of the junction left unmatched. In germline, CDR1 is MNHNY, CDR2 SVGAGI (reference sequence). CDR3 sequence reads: CASSYKREGSYEQYF. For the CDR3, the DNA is TGTGCCAGCAGTTACAAGCGGGAGGGCTCCTACGAGCAGTACTTC.

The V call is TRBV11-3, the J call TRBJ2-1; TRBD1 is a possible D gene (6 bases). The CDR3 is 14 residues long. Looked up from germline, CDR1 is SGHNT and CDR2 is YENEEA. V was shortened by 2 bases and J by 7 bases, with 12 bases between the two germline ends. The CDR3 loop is CASSLPRGLNEQFF. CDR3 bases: TGTGCCAGCAGCTTACCCAGGGGCCTAAATGAGCAGTTCTTC.

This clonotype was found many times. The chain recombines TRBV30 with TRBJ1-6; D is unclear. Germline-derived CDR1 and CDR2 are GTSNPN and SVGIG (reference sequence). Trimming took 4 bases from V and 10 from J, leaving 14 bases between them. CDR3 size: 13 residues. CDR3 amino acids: CAWMLELGSPLHF. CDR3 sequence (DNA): TGTGCCTGGATGTTGGAATTGGGGTCACCCCTCCACTTT.

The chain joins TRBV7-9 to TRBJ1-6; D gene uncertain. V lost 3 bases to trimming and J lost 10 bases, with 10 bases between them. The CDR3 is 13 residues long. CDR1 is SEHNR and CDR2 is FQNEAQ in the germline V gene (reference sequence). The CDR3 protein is CASSFPPPSPLHF. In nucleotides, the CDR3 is TGTGCCAGCAGCTTCCCGCCCCCCTCACCCCTCCACTTT.

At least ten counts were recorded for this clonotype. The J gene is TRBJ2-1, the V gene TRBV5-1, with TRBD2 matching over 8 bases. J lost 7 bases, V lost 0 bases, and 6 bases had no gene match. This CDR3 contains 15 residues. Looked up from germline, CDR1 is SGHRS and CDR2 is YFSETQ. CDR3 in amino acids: CASSLGLAGRNEQFF. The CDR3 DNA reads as TGCGCCAGCAGCTTGGGTTTAGCGGGGCGGAATGAGCAGTTCTTC.

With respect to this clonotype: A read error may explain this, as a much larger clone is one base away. CDR3 DNA sequence: TGTGCCAGCAGCCCGACAGTCGATCAGCCCCAGCATTTT. Translating gives CASSPTVDQPQHF. This chain links TRBV7-2 with TRBJ1-5, with D possibly matching TRBD1 (5 bases). Trimming cost V 5 bases and J 5 bases, with 10 bases left between them. Germline-derived CDR1 and CDR2 are SGHTA and FQGNSA. The CDR3 has 13 residues.

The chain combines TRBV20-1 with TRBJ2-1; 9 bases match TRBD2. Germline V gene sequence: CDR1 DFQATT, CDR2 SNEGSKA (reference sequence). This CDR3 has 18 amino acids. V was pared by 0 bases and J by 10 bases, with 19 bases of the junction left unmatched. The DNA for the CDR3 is TGCAGTGCTAGAGAGGCTTATCTAGCGGGGTATAAGGGACCCGAGCAGTTCTTC. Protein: CSAREAYLAGYKGPEQFF.

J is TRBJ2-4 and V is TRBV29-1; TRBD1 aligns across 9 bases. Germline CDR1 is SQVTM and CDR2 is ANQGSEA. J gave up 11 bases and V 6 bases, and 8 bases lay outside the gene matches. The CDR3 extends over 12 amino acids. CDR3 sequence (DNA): TGCAGCGTCAGACCGGGACAGGGAGTTCAGTACTTC. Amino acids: CSVRPGQGVQYF. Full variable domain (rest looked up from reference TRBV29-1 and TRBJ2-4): SAVISQKPSRDICQRGTSLTIQCQVDSQVTMMFWYRQQPGQSLTLIATANQGSEATYESGFVIDKFPISRPNLTFSTLTVSNMSPEDSSIYLCSVRPGQGVQYFGAGTRLSVL.

The CDR3 sequence: CSAEKAGTGGAWGLGLEQYF. In nucleotides, the CDR3 is TGCAGTGCTGAGAAAGCCGGGACAGGGGGCGCGTGGGGATTGGGACTCGAGCAGTACTTC. The J gene is TRBJ2-7, the V gene TRBV20-1; TRBD1 agrees at 12 bases. Germline loops: CDR1 DFQATT, CDR2 SNEGSKA (reference sequence). The CDR3 is 20 residues long. J was trimmed by 6 bases and V by 5 bases; bases with no gene match: 26.

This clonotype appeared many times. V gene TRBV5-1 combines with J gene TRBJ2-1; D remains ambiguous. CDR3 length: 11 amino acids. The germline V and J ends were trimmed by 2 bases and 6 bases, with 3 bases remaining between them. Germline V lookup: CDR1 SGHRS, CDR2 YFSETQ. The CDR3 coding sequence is TGCGCCAGCAGCTTTCTCAATGAGCAGTTCTTC. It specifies CASSFLNEQFF.

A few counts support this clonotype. The CDR3 region is CSAREGLAGSYEQYF. The CDR3 nucleotides read TGCAGTGCTAGAGAGGGACTAGCGGGGTCTTACGAGCAGTACTTC. This rearrangement joins TRBV20-1 to TRBJ2-7, with 13 bases aligning to TRBD2. The CDR3 runs to 15 residues. V dropped 0 bases and J dropped 4; count of bases not matched to a gene: 3. CDR1 is DFQATT and CDR2 is SNEGSKA in the germline V gene (reference sequence).

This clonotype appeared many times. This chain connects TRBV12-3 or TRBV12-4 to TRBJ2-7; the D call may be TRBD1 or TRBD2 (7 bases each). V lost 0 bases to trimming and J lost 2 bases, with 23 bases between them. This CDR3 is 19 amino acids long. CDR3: CASSLATGRGKDRAYEQYF. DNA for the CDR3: TGTGCCAGCAGTTTAGCCACTGGGCGGGGGAAAGACAGGGCCTACGAGCAGTACTTC.